These 16 T cell receptor beta chains were all obtained from the same sample, sequenced in a study of blood T cell repertoires in COVID-19 (dated by TCRdb to the early 2020s). The method behind the library was the immunoSEQ multiplex PCR assay. This is the immuneACCESS table as TCRdb keeps it, with only in-frame sequences that have V and J called. A part of the clones is gone; compared with another copy, unresolved V genes explain less than half, and the rest is unexplained. This sample comprises some 230,000 clones, about 88% of them detected only once. Roughly 10% of the sample comes from the top ten. The specimen was peripheral blood. The source is a woman in her fifties or sixties with COVID-19, enrolled during active disease.

The V and J genes are TRBV4-1 and TRBJ1-1, with 7 bases matching TRBD1. The germline V gene has CDR1 MGHRA and CDR2 YSYEKL. The CDR3 is made up of 15 amino acids. V was pared by 4 bases and J by 1 base, with 6 bases of the junction left unmatched. The CDR3 sequence: CASSPRQGANTEAFF. The CDR3 bases are TGCGCCAGCAGCCCACGACAGGGAGCGAACACTGAAGCTTTCTTT.

The chain is built from TRBV7-9 and TRBJ2-3, with 10 bases matching TRBD2. The germline gives CDR1 SEHNR, CDR2 FQNEAQ (reference sequence). The CDR3 consists of 17 residues. V lost 3 bases, J lost 7 bases, and 13 bases stayed unmatched. The CDR3: CASSLTSLAGAPNTQYF. The DNA for the CDR3 is TGTGCCAGCAGCTTGACCTCTCTAGCGGGGGCCCCTAATACGCAGTATTTT.

This clone was counted only a few times. The chain couples TRBV6-5 to TRBJ2-3; D gene unclear. The germline V gene encodes CDR1 MNHEY and CDR2 SVGAGI. Trimming cost V 5 bases and J 3 bases, with 6 bases left between them. The CDR3 covers 12 residues. CDR3 DNA sequence: TGTGCCAGCAGTATCCAGACAGATACGCAGTATTTT. It codes for CASSIQTDTQYF.

The chain carries TRBV30 and TRBJ2-1; D remains ambiguous. Trimming removed 6 bases from V and 1 base from J, with 16 bases in between. In germline, CDR1 is GTSNPN, CDR2 SVGIG (reference sequence). This CDR3 region has 15 residues. CDR3 nucleotide sequence: TGTGCCTGCGTAATACCTCCCACATCCTACAATGAGCAGTTCTTC. It encodes CACVIPPTSYNEQFF.

The chain has TRBV4-1 and TRBJ2-3, with 7 bases that match TRBD2. The V gene end was trimmed by 0 bases and the J gene end by 2 bases; junction bases not matched to a gene: 17. The CDR3 runs to 20 residues. CDR1 MGHRA and CDR2 YSYEKL come from the germline V gene. This CDR3 is CASSQEEGSGGAGDTDTQYF. The CDR3 bases are TGCGCCAGCAGCCAAGAAGAAGGGTCGGGAGGCGCGGGGGACACAGATACGCAGTATTTT.

The V gene is TRBV5-4, the J gene TRBJ1-4; 11 bases are shared with TRBD1. CDR1 is SGHNT and CDR2 is YYREEE in the germline V gene (reference sequence). CDR3 length equals 16 residues. J gave up 0 bases and V 4 bases, and 2 bases lay outside the gene matches. CDR3 residues: CASSRTGGSTNEKLFF. The DNA for the CDR3 is TGTGCCAGCAGCCGGACAGGGGGCTCAACTAATGAAAAACTGTTTTTT. Based on the CDR3 plus reference TRBV5-4 and TRBJ1-4, the full variable domain is ETGVTQSPTHLIKTRGQQVTLRCSSQSGHNTVSWYQQALGQGPQFIFQYYREEENGRGNFPPRFSGLQFPNYSSELNVNALELDDSALYLCASSRTGGSTNEKLFFGSGTQLSVL.

This chain connects TRBV3-1 (or the pseudogene TRBV3-2) to TRBJ2-3; maybe TRBD1 (6 bases). Per the germline V gene, CDR1 is LGHDT and CDR2 is YNNKEL (reference sequence). This CDR3 is built from 15 residues. V dropped 1 base and J dropped 6 bases, with 14 bases sitting between them. CDR3 in amino acids: CASSQGGLHGDTQYF. The CDR3 nucleotides are TGTGCCAGCAGCCAAGGGGGGCTCCATGGGGATACGCAGTATTTT.

The chain is built from TRBV9 and TRBJ1-1; TRBD1 agrees at 9 bases. V shed 4 bases, J shed 3 bases, and the junction held 7 bases outside the gene matches. The CDR3 length is 15 residues. CDR1 and CDR2 from the germline V gene are SGDLS and YYNGEE. The CDR3: CASSPRTGEDTEAFF. The CDR3 bases are TGTGCCAGCAGCCCTCGGACAGGGGAGGACACTGAAGCTTTCTTT.

A few counts support this clone. V gene TRBV11-2 combines with J gene TRBJ2-7; D is possibly TRBD1 (6 bases). The germline V and J ends were trimmed by 2 bases and 3 bases, with 17 bases remaining between them. Germline loops: CDR1 SGHAT, CDR2 FQNNGV. The CDR3 is 16 amino acids. The CDR3: CASSLLTRGSVYEQYF. In DNA form, the CDR3 reads TGTGCCAGCAGCTTATTAACGAGGGGGTCCGTCTACGAGCAGTACTTC.

The CDR3 nucleotides are TGTGCCAGCAGGTCCGGGACAGGGTTGCATCAGCCCCAGCATTTT. The encoded protein is CASRSGTGLHQPQHF. This chain joins TRBV6-5 and TRBJ1-5; 9 positions match TRBD1. After removal of 6 bases from V and 5 bases from J, the junction contained 8 bases not matched to a gene. The germline CDR1 and CDR2 sequences are MNHEY and SVGAGI. The CDR3 is made up of 15 amino acids.

This chain uses TRBV2 with TRBJ1-5; D is unclear. The CDR3 covers 14 residues. Germline loops: CDR1 SNHLY, CDR2 FYNNEI. V was trimmed by 6 bases and J by 7 bases, leaving 16 bases between them. The CDR3 here is CASRRSLGGQPQHF. CDR3 in DNA: TGTGCCAGCAGGAGGTCTCTTGGAGGGCAGCCCCAGCATTTT.

The chain recombines TRBV13 with TRBJ1-1; D gene uncertain. Germline V gene lookup returns CDR1 PRHDT and CDR2 FYEKMQ (reference sequence). The CDR3 runs 13 residues. V gave up 4 bases and J gave up 5 bases, with 11 bases separating them. The CDR3: CASSSSPRTEAFF. The CDR3 nucleotides are TGTGCCAGCAGCTCCAGCCCCAGGACTGAAGCTTTCTTT.

J is TRBJ1-1 and V is TRBV25-1; TRBD1 aligns across 9 bases. V lost 5 bases, J lost 7 bases, and 17 bases stayed unmatched. CDR3 length: 17 residues. Germline V gives CDR1 MGHDK, CDR2 SYGVNS. The chain's CDR3 is CASSPTSSRDRVIEAFF. CDR3 nucleotide sequence: TGTGCCAGCAGTCCAACCTCTTCGCGGGACAGGGTGATTGAAGCTTTCTTT.

The chain joins TRBV11-3 to TRBJ1-4; D perhaps matches TRBD1 (5 bases). This CDR3 comprises 16 residues. Between the trimmed V and J ends, which lost 5 bases and 0 bases, there was a span of 13 bases. Germline V gene lookup returns CDR1 SGHNT and CDR2 YENEEA. The DNA of the CDR3 is TGTGCCAGCAGCCAGGGAACAAGGACAACTAATGAAAAACTGTTTTTT. Its translation is CASSQGTRTTNEKLFF. Full variable domain (rest looked up from reference TRBV11-3 and TRBJ1-4): EAGVVQSPRYKIIEKKQPVAFWCNPISGHNTLYWYLQNLGQGPELLIRYENEEAVDDSQLPKDRFSAERLKGVDSTLKIQPAELGDSAVYLCASSQGTRTTNEKLFFGSGTQLSVL.

The chain combines TRBV6-6 with TRBJ1-2; D is possibly TRBD1 (6 bases). The CDR3 covers 17 residues. Deletions cut 5 bases from V and 2 bases from J, with 21 bases between. Germline CDR1 is MNHNY and CDR2 is SVGAGI (reference sequence). For the CDR3, the DNA is TGTGCCAGCAGTCAAAGGGGCAGGGGCAGGACCAACTATGGCTACACCTTC. Translation: CASSQRGRGRTNYGYTF.

This clone was picked up many times. The chain links TRBV28 to TRBJ2-1, with 13 bases that match TRBD2. The CDR3 sequence is 15 residues long. In germline, CDR1 is MDHEN, CDR2 SYDVKM. After removal of 7 bases from V and 8 bases from J, the junction contained 8 bases not matched to a gene. The CDR3 loop reads CASTVLAGGRDEQFF. The CDR3 nucleotides are TGTGCCAGCACCGTACTAGCGGGGGGGCGCGATGAGCAGTTCTTC.